The T cell receptor (beta chain) described here comes from a study of T cell changes during pregnancy in multiple sclerosis (dated by TCRdb to 2018 to 2020). Turning to the overall study: In women with multiple sclerosis, the researchers looked at how the T cell repertoire shifted as pregnancy progressed.

Regarding this clone: Its binding antigen is unknown. The input lacks base qualities; no much larger clone sits a single base away.

Taken from the germline V gene, the CDR1 and CDR2 loops are SGHRS and YFSETQ. The CDR3 measures 16 amino acids from cysteine to phenylalanine. Left in the record is the CDR3 DNA by itself, 48 bases read in frame from the first base. From V the trimming removes 3 bases and from J it removes 3 bases, while the gene matches leave 6 bases of the junction unaccounted for. Libraries were made using the immunoSEQ multiplex PCR assay. TCRdb provides this immuneACCESS table in a form limited to in-frame rearrangements. Some clones are lacking; in checked studies, under half of them reflect an unresolved V gene, and why the rest are absent is not known. Across this sample there are over 65,000 clones, with roughly nine tenths seen only once. 2.5% to 3% of the sample belongs to the ten largest clones.

The chain joins TRBV5-1 to TRBJ2-3; 11 bases in the middle match TRBD2. The sample was peripheral blood, taken in the first trimester of pregnancy. This clonotype was obtained from a female donor with multiple sclerosis, enrolled in a pregnancy study. In nucleotide form, the sequence is TGCGCCAGCAGCTCCTTAGCGGGGGGGGCTACAGATACGCAGTATTTT. Its product reads: CASSSLAGGATDTQYF.